The rows below give T cell receptor beta chains drawn from one sample of a study of CD8 T cells in ankylosing spondylitis. MiXCR was run by TCRdb on the 5' RACE reads, yielding one entry per CDR3 protein. The profile shows roughly 670,000 distinct CDR3 sequences, around 20% of them singletons. The sequenced sample was blood, either unsorted or a sorted T cell fraction (not recorded which). These receptors originate from a male donor with ankylosing spondylitis. The CDR3 runs from the conserved cysteine through the conserved F or W. The D gene is left open where the match is weak. For some rows the clone size is stated as once, few or many, or as a class when expanded; others skip it.

DNA	CDR3	size	V	D	J
TGCGCCAGCAGCCAAGGAGACAGGGGACCTAACTATGGCTACACCTTC	CASSQGDRGPNYGYTF	.	TRBV4-1	TRBD1	TRBJ1-2
TGCAGCGTTGTCCTCCAGTCCACCTTTGGCTACACCTTC	CSVVLQSTFGYTF	.	TRBV29-1	.	TRBJ1-2
TGTGCCAGCTGTTTAGCGGCCAGGTCCCTTTACACAGATACGCAGTATTTT	CASCLAARSLYTDTQYF	.	TRBV12-3/TRBV12-4	.	TRBJ2-3
TGCAGCGTTGTGACAGGGAGCTCCTACGAGCAGTACTTC	CSVVTGSSYEQYF	many	TRBV29-1	TRBD1	TRBJ2-7
TGCGCCAGCAGTCAACAGGGCGCATGGAACCAAGAGACCCAGTACTTC	CASSQQGAWNQETQYF	once	TRBV23-1	.	TRBJ2-5
TGTGCCAGCACAAACAGAGCAGATACGCAGTATTTT	CASTNRADTQYF	few	TRBV9	.	TRBJ2-3
TGTGCCAGCAGCCTCGGACAGGGGAACGGACCCTACGAGCAGTACTTC	CASSLGQGNGPYEQYF	.	TRBV11-3	TRBD1	TRBJ2-7
TGTGCCACCCTTGGTCAAAGGAATCAGCCCCAGCATTTT	CATLGQRNQPQHF	many	TRBV10-3	.	TRBJ1-5
TGTGCCTGGAGTCGGGACGGGTCGGCCCAGCATTTT	CAWSRDGSAQHF	.	TRBV30	.	TRBJ1-5
TGCGCCAGCACTCCGGACAGGGGGTATGATACGCAGTATTTT	CASTPDRGYDTQYF	few	TRBV5-1	TRBD1	TRBJ2-3
TGTGCCAGCAGTCCGTGGGGGGCAAGTAATGAGCAGTTCTTC	CASSPWGASNEQFF	few	TRBV12-3/TRBV12-4	.	TRBJ2-1
TGTGCCACTAAGGTCCTGGACAGGGGTCCTGCTGAGCAGTTCTTC	CATKVLDRGPAEQFF	.	TRBV12-3/TRBV12-4	TRBD1	TRBJ2-1
TGCAGTGCCAGGCCCCTACAGAATGAAAAACTGTTTTTT	CSARPLQNEKLFF	.	TRBV20-1	.	TRBJ1-4
TGTGCCAGCAGCTTGCGGACCCACATCACAGATACGCAGTATTTT	CASSLRTHITDTQYF	.	TRBV7-2	.	TRBJ2-3
TGTGCCAGCAGCTTAGGCCCGGGACAGGGTGGGCCCCAGCATTTT	CASSLGPGQGGPQHF	.	TRBV7-9	TRBD1	TRBJ1-5
TGTGCCAGCAGCTCGACATACAGGGGGCAGGTCGGAGCTTTCTTT	CASSSTYRGQVGAFF	.	TRBV11-2	TRBD1	TRBJ1-1
TGCGCCAGCAGCTTGGATTTGGGGGGTAACAATGAGCAGTTCTTC	CASSLDLGGNNEQFF	few	TRBV5-1	.	TRBJ2-1
TGTGCCACCAGTGATTCTAGACTAGCGGCCACAGATACGCAGTATTTT	CATSDSRLAATDTQYF	few	TRBV24-1	TRBD2	TRBJ2-3
TGTGCCAGCAGTTACGTCCCAACTGAAGCTTTCTTT	CASSYVPTEAFF	few	TRBV6-2/TRBV6-3	.	TRBJ1-1
TGTGCCAGCAGCTTTGGACAGCAAGCTAACTATGGCTACACCTTC	CASSFGQQANYGYTF	few	TRBV13	.	TRBJ1-2
TGTGCCAGCAGCTTACCCCCAACTAATGAAAAACTGTTTTTT	CASSLPPTNEKLFF	few	TRBV7-2	.	TRBJ1-4
TGTGCCAGCAGTTTTTCTGTAGCGGGAGGGCCGAGGGATGAGCAGTTCTTC	CASSFSVAGGPRDEQFF	once	TRBV27	TRBD2	TRBJ2-1
TGCGCCAGCAGCTTGAGCGGCAGCAATATCTTGAACAATGAGCAGTTCTTC	CASSLSGSNILNNEQFF	few	TRBV5-1	.	TRBJ2-1
TGTGCCAGCAGCTTAGAACGGTGGGACGGACAGATAAGCTCTGGGGCCAACGTCCTGACTTTC	CASSLERWDGQISSGANVLTF	.	TRBV11-2	.	TRBJ2-6
TGTGCCAGCAGCCTAGCGGGAGGGCCCTCGGATGAGCAGTTCTTC	CASSLAGGPSDEQFF	.	TRBV5-6	TRBD2	TRBJ2-1
TGCAGTGCTTTCTACACCGCTAACTATGGCTACACCTTC	CSAFYTANYGYTF	few	TRBV20-1	.	TRBJ1-2
TGTGCCAGCAGTTTAGGGAAACAGGGGTTTAAGGGCTACACCTTC	CASSLGKQGFKGYTF	.	TRBV12-3/TRBV12-4	TRBD1	TRBJ1-2
TGCAGTGGAAAAAAGGGGGCGGGCCGGAGCGAGCAGTTCTTC	CSGKKGAGRSEQFF	.	TRBV20-1	TRBD1	TRBJ2-1
TGTGCCAGCAGATATGGGACTCCTGGGCAGTACTTC	CASRYGTPGQYF	few	TRBV12-3/TRBV12-4	.	TRBJ2-7
TGTGCCAGCAGTTTAGTGTCCATGGGCACTGAAGCTTTCTTT	CASSLVSMGTEAFF	.	TRBV12-3/TRBV12-4	.	TRBJ1-1
TGTGCCAGCATTGGACCCTTTTACGAGCAGTACTTC	CASIGPFYEQYF	few	TRBV25-1	.	TRBJ2-7
TGTGCCAGCAGCCGTACACTAGCGGGGGGAAGCACAGATACGCAGTATTTT	CASSRTLAGGSTDTQYF	few	TRBV9	TRBD2	TRBJ2-3
TGTGCCACCTTAGGCCCAGGGGTAGATACGCAGTATTTT	CATLGPGVDTQYF	few	TRBV25-1	.	TRBJ2-3
TGCGCCAGCAGCTTGGGGGATTTTTCTGGGGCCAACGTCCTGACTTTC	CASSLGDFSGANVLTF	.	TRBV5-1	.	TRBJ2-6
TGCAGTGCTAGAGGGGACAGGGACCTTCTCGAGCAGTACTTC	CSARGDRDLLEQYF	.	TRBV20-1	TRBD1	TRBJ2-7
TGTGCCAGCAGAGCGGGACTAGCGAGGAACATTCAGTACTTC	CASRAGLARNIQYF	many	TRBV12-3/TRBV12-4	TRBD2	TRBJ2-4
TGTGCCAGCAGTTTGGTCCGAAAGGGCCCTCCTGAAGCTTTCTTT	CASSLVRKGPPEAFF	.	TRBV12-3/TRBV12-4	.	TRBJ1-1
TGCGCCAGCAGCTTTAATAGTGCCACCGGGGAGCTGTTTTTT	CASSFNSATGELFF	.	TRBV5-1	.	TRBJ2-2
TGTGCCAGCAGCCAAGATCTGTGGACTCTCAATGAGCAGTTCTTC	CASSQDLWTLNEQFF	few	TRBV3-1	.	TRBJ2-1
TGTGCCAGCAGCTCACCCTCGTATGAAAAACTGTTTTTT	CASSSPSYEKLFF	few	TRBV7-6	.	TRBJ1-4
TGTGCCAGCAGCTTGGACAGGGCTTCCAATGAGCAGTTCTTC	CASSLDRASNEQFF	few	TRBV7-3	TRBD1	TRBJ2-1
TGTGCCAGCAGTTACCTTGGCGGGGTGATCTACAATGAGCAGTTCTTC	CASSYLGGVIYNEQFF	few	TRBV6-5	.	TRBJ2-1
TGTGCCAGCAGCGCCCGGAGAACTGGGGTGAACACTGAAGCTTTCTTT	CASSARRTGVNTEAFF	few	TRBV9	.	TRBJ1-1
TGCAGTGCTAGGGTACAGCGGGTGGTTCGAGATACGCAGTATTTT	CSARVQRVVRDTQYF	few	TRBV20-1	.	TRBJ2-3
TGCAGTGCTAGGGACGGAGGCCTCTTGATGGGGGGTGAGCAGTTCTTC	CSARDGGLLMGGEQFF	few	TRBV20-1	.	TRBJ2-1
TGCAGCGTTGAAGGTGACGAAAAACAACACCAAGAGACCCAGTACTTC	CSVEGDEKQHQETQYF	many	TRBV29-1	.	TRBJ2-5
TGCAGTGCTAGATTGGCGGGAGCGGTAGATACGCAGTATTTT	CSARLAGAVDTQYF	.	TRBV20-1	TRBD2	TRBJ2-3
TGCGCCAGCAGCTTAGGGTCTAATGAAAAACTGTTTTTT	CASSLGSNEKLFF	few	TRBV5-1	.	TRBJ1-4
TGCGCCAGCATGAGATTGTGGAACACTGAAGCTTTCTTT	CASMRLWNTEAFF	few	TRBV10-1	.	TRBJ1-1
TGTGCCAGCAGCTTGGGGGACACCTTCTATGGCTACACCTTC	CASSLGDTFYGYTF	few	TRBV5-6	.	TRBJ1-2
TGCAGCGTTGGGGGAGAGACCCAGTACTTC	CSVGGETQYF	many	TRBV29-1	.	TRBJ2-5
TGTGCCAGCAGCCAATTACAGGGGGCGGTCAGGTATGGCTACACCTTC	CASSQLQGAVRYGYTF	.	TRBV4-2	TRBD1	TRBJ1-2
TGCAGTGCTAGAGATTTAGGGATTGGCTCCTACAATGAGCAGTTCTTC	CSARDLGIGSYNEQFF	.	TRBV20-1	.	TRBJ2-1
TGTGCCAGCAGTTACTCACTAGCGGGAGGGCCAGAGACCCAGTACTTC	CASSYSLAGGPETQYF	few	TRBV6-5	TRBD2	TRBJ2-5
TGTGCCAGCAGTTACTTTGCGGGGGGAGTCACAGATACGCAGTATTTT	CASSYFAGGVTDTQYF	.	TRBV6-5	TRBD2	TRBJ2-3
TGTGCCAGCAGTACAGGGATTAGCAATCAGCCCCAGCATTTT	CASSTGISNQPQHF	.	TRBV27	.	TRBJ1-5
TGTGCCAGTACCACAGCGGAAGAATACGAGCAGTACTTC	CASTTAEEYEQYF	few	TRBV28	.	TRBJ2-7
TGTGCCAGCAGTTCGGGGGTCCTTACCGGGGAGCTGTTTTTT	CASSSGVLTGELFF	few	TRBV27	.	TRBJ2-2
TGTGCCAGCAGCCAAACGACTTATGACAAAAACATTCAGTACTTC	CASSQTTYDKNIQYF	.	TRBV3-1	.	TRBJ2-4